This TCR beta chain stems from a study of T cells in Graves' hyperthyroidism and ophthalmopathy. This clonotype was found many times. Germline CDR1 MNHNS, CDR2 SASEGT. Trimming pared 6 bases from V and 0 bases from J, leaving 7 bases between. The length of the CDR3 is 13 residues. Template material for amplifying TCR beta CDR3 regions consisted of RNA transcripts. The study used the HTBI primer set for a first-round RT-PCR of the TCR CDR3. Each CDR3 protein is one row after TCRdb ran MiXCR on the multiplex PCR reads. Among fewer than 650,000 distinct CDR3 sequences, around 14% were seen once, and the ten largest hold roughly 5.5%. The study enrolled patients aged 18 to 65 with newly diagnosed hyperthyroidism of under 2 months' duration.

The chain is built from TRBV6-1 and TRBJ2-3, with D unresolved. Sequencing was done on a sample of blood. This clonotype was obtained from a woman between 25 and 40 years old with Graves' hyperthyroidism that later progressed to Graves' ophthalmopathy. CDR3 residues: CASRTESTDTQYF. The CDR3 DNA reads TGTGCCAGCAGAACAGAAAGCACAGATACGCAGTATTTT.